This T cell receptor beta chain emerged from a study of blood T cell repertoires in COVID-19. Whole-study context: Both acute and convalescent COVID-19 samples were obtained from the United States, Italy and Spain. PBMCs, B-cell-depleted T cells, or T cells were the source of the cDNA or gDNA that made up the material.

Per the original data handling: Reference gene primer amplification yielded estimated nucleated cell counts. TCRdb's copy holds only in-frame clones and misses some; the assay was immunoSEQ multiplex PCR. Clone size and the V and J calls come from that table; the DNA yielded D and trimming. The sample holds about 39,000 clones, 80% to 95% seen once. Germline V lookup: CDR1 SGHNT, CDR2 YYREEE (reference sequence). The CDR3 sequence is 15 residues long. Trimming cost V 5 bases and J 5 bases; bases outside gene matches: 11. This clonotype was sampled from a man in his fifties or sixties with active COVID-19. The chain links TRBV5-4 to TRBJ1-1; 8 nucleotides agree with TRBD1. The specimen was peripheral blood. The CDR3 sequence is CASRGQGRYETEAFF. CDR3 nucleotides: TGTGCCAGCAGAGGACAGGGTAGGTACGAGACTGAAGCTTTCTTT. The whole variable domain, filled in from reference TRBV5-4 and TRBJ1-1, reads ETGVTQSPTHLIKTRGQQVTLRCSSQSGHNTVSWYQQALGQGPQFIFQYYREEENGRGNFPPRFSGLQFPNYSSELNVNALELDDSALYLCASRGQGRYETEAFFGQGTRLTVV.